These 7 T cell receptor beta chains originate from one sample sequenced in a study of blood T cell repertoires in COVID-19. Clones were read by immunoSEQ multiplex PCR, and TCRdb kept only the in-frame ones, dropping some. Found here are roughly 250,000 clones, 86% of them singletons; the top ten hold more than 10%. The sequencing sample was made of peripheral blood. These receptor sequences come from a woman in her twenties or thirties with COVID-19, enrolled during active disease.

This clone has only one observation. The genes are TRBV11-3 and TRBJ2-3, with TRBD2 matching over 10 bases. J gave up 1 base and V 3 bases, and 1 base lay outside the gene matches. Germline CDR1 SGHNT, CDR2 YENEEA. The CDR3 runs to 15 residues. CDR3 region: CASSFGLAGTDTQYF. For the CDR3, the DNA is TGTGCCAGCAGCTTCGGACTAGCGGGCACAGATACGCAGTATTTT.

This sequence joins TRBV6-6 and TRBJ1-2; maybe TRBD1 (6 bases). Per germline, CDR1 MNHNY and CDR2 SVGAGI (reference sequence). The CDR3 is 13 residues long. V was pared by 6 bases and J by 8 bases, with 16 bases between. In DNA, the CDR3 is TGTGCCAGCAGCCAGACAGGAGGTAAAGGCTACACCTTC. This translates into CASSQTGGKGYTF.

The gene calls are TRBV2 and TRBJ2-4; weak D call: TRBD2 (7 bases). V was clipped by 6 bases and J by 6 bases, with 15 bases between them. The CDR3 spans 14 residues. Germline values: CDR1 SNHLY, CDR2 FYNNEI. This chain's CDR3 is CASRQGGGGNIQYF. As DNA, the CDR3 is TGTGCCAGCAGACAAGGGGGGGGAGGAAACATTCAGTACTTC.

This sequence joins TRBV7-6 and TRBJ1-6; TRBD1 matches at 8 bases. The CDR3 is 16 residues long. V shed 3 bases and J 10 bases; nucleotides not matched to a gene: 11. CDR1 is SGHVS and CDR2 is FNYEAQ in the germline V gene. The CDR3 DNA sequence: TGTGCCAGCAGCTTGGTTCAAACAGGGGGTGGATCACCCCTCCACTTT. It encodes CASSLVQTGGGSPLHF. Full variable domain (rest looked up from reference TRBV7-6 and TRBJ1-6): GAGVSQSPRYKVTKRGQDVALRCDPISGHVSLYWYRQALGQGPEFLTYFNYEAQQDKSGLPNDRFSAERPEGSISTLTIQRTEQRDSAMYRCASSLVQTGGGSPLHFGNGTRLTVT.

This rearrangement joins TRBV10-3 to TRBJ2-7, with a possible D match to TRBD1 (6 bases). With 0 bases removed from V and 4 bases from J, the gap between germline ends came to 10 bases. Germline lookup yields CDR1 ENHRY and CDR2 SYGVKD. This CDR3 comprises 14 residues. The chain's CDR3 is CAISESQGLYEQYF. The CDR3 coding sequence is TGTGCCATCAGTGAGTCGCAGGGGCTATACGAGCAGTACTTC.

This chain uses TRBV4-2 with TRBJ2-2; D call uncertain. Trimming took 3 bases from V and 5 from J, leaving 19 bases between them. CDR1 is LGHNA, CDR2 YNFKEQ, per germline. The CDR3 runs 17 residues. The CDR3 DNA sequence: TGTGCCAGCAGCCAGCAACGAGCAGTCTTGAGGACCGGGGAGCTGTTTTTT. Translated, it gives CASSQQRAVLRTGELFF.

In its sample, this clone was seen once. The rearrangement links TRBV5-4 to TRBJ1-3, with a tentative D call TRBD1 (6 bases). This CDR3 is built from 14 residues. V lost 4 bases and J 2 bases, leaving 10 bases between the germline ends. Germline CDR1 SGHNT, CDR2 YYREEE (reference sequence). Written as DNA, the CDR3 is TGTGCCAGCAGCATGAGGACAGCTGGAAACACCATATATTTT. Its translation: CASSMRTAGNTIYF.